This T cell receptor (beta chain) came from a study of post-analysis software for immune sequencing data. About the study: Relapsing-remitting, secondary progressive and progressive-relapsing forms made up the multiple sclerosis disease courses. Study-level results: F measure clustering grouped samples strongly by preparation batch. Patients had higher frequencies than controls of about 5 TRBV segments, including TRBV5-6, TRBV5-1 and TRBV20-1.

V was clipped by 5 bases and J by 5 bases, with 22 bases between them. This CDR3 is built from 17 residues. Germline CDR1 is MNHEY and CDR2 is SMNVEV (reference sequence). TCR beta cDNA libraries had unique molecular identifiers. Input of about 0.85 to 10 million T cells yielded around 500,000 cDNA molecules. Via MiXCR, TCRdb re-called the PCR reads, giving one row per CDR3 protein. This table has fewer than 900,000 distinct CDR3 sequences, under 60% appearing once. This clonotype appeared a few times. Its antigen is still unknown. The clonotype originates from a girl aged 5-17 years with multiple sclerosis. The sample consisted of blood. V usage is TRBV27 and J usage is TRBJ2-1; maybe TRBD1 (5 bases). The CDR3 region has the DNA TGTGCCAGCAGTCAACTTGGGGCGGCCCTAAGGCACAATGAGCAGTTCTTC. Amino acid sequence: CASSQLGAALRHNEQFF.